This is a list of T cell receptor beta chains from one sample in a study of control samples from healthy donors and cancer patients. Data came from immunoSEQ multiplex PCR; TCRdb stores just in-frame clones and leaves some out. The sample holds fewer than 500,000 clones, 75% to 95% seen once. What was sequenced was PBMCs. The receptors stem from a man in his forties with head and neck cancer. The CDR3 runs from the conserved cysteine through the conserved F or W. The D gene is left open where the match is weak. Not all rows give a size; the values are once, few, many and, for expanded clones, a class.

TRBV6-5	NA	TRBJ2-5	TRBD2	CASREREPQYF	TGTGCCAGCAGGGAGCGGGAGCCCCAGTACTTC
TRBV18	NA	TRBJ2-5	NA	CASSPEGQETQYF	TGTGCCAGCTCACCGGAGGGGCAAGAGACCCAGTACTTC
TRBV28	NA	TRBJ2-7	NA	CASSLPTYEQYF	TGTGCCAGCAGTTTACCCACCTACGAGCAGTACTTC
TRBV27	NA	TRBJ2-1	TRBD1	CASSVRDRGSEQFF	TGTGCCAGCAGTGTACGGGACAGGGGGTCTGAGCAGTTCTTC
TRBV4-2	NA	TRBJ2-7	TRBD2	CASSQGVAGEYEQYF	TGTGCCAGCAGCCAAGGAGTAGCGGGGGAGTACGAGCAGTACTTC
TRBV4-3	NA	TRBJ2-5	TRBD1	CASSQYPKGDRGGETQYF	TGCGCCAGCAGCCAATATCCAAAGGGGGACAGGGGAGGAGAGACCCAGTACTTC
TRBV20-1	NA	TRBJ2-3	NA	CSAKRVGTQYF	TGCAGTGCAAAGAGGGTGGGTACGCAGTATTTT
TRBV7-9	NA	TRBJ2-1	TRBD2	CASSLREGLNEQFF	TGTGCCAGCAGCTTACGGGAGGGCCTCAATGAGCAGTTCTTC
TRBV5-6	NA	TRBJ2-3	TRBD1	CASSGDRGLSDTQYF	TGTGCCAGCAGCGGCGACAGGGGGCTGTCAGATACGCAGTATTTT
TRBV28	NA	TRBJ2-3	TRBD2	CASSSQRGRGTDTQYF	TGTGCCAGCAGTTCCCAGCGGGGGAGGGGCACAGATACGCAGTATTTT
TRBV20-1	once	TRBJ2-5	TRBD2	CSATGTSAYF	TGCAGTGCAACCGGGACTAGCGCGTACTTC
TRBV19	few	TRBJ1-1	NA	CASNSFSEAFF	TGTGCCAGTAATTCATTTTCTGAAGCTTTCTTT
TRBV19	NA	TRBJ1-5	NA	CASSTAGRHSNQPQHF	TGTGCCAGTAGTACAGCCGGGAGGCATAGCAATCAGCCCCAGCATTTT
TRBV5-6	NA	TRBJ2-2	NA	CASSFDSFTGELFF	TGTGCCAGCAGCTTCGACAGTTTTACCGGGGAGCTGTTTTTT
TRBV3-1/TRBV3-2	NA	TRBJ2-2	NA	CASSHVLNTGELFF	TGTGCCAGCAGCCACGTGCTAAACACCGGGGAGCTGTTTTTT
TRBV6-5	once	TRBJ2-7	NA	CASSYAGSETYEQYF	TGTGCCAGCAGTTACGCGGGTAGCGAGACCTACGAGCAGTACTTC
TRBV14	NA	TRBJ1-2	NA	CASSQDRALNYGYTF	TGTGCCAGCAGCCAAGATCGGGCATTAAACTATGGCTACACCTTC
TRBV5-1	NA	TRBJ1-1	TRBD1	CASSWYRDRNTEAFF	TGCGCCAGCAGCTGGTATCGGGACAGAAACACTGAAGCTTTCTTT
TRBV24-1	few	TRBJ1-5	TRBD1	CATSDPGQGGNQPQHF	TGTGCCACCAGTGACCCGGGACAGGGGGGCAATCAGCCCCAGCATTTT
TRBV10-3	NA	TRBJ2-5	NA	CAISAGVRASAQETQYF	TGTGCCATCAGTGCGGGTGTGCGGGCTAGCGCTCAAGAGACCCAGTACTTC
TRBV18	NA	TRBJ2-7	TRBD2	CASSRASGGTYEQYF	TGTGCCAGCTCACGAGCCAGCGGGGGGACCTACGAGCAGTACTTC
TRBV4-1	NA	TRBJ2-4	TRBD1	CASSQEGDRGGRDIQYF	TGCGCCAGCAGCCAAGAGGGAGACAGGGGGGGGCGGGACATTCAGTACTTC